This TCR beta chain is from a study of post-analysis software for immune sequencing data. Germline trimming cut 4 bases from V and 3 bases from J; bases unmatched to any gene: 10. The CDR3 consists of 15 residues. Germline-derived CDR1 and CDR2 are DFQATT and SNEGSKA (reference sequence). As for this clonotype: Its target is unknown.

Unique-molecular-identifier-tagged TCR beta cDNA libraries were used. Researchers reported roughly 0.5 million cDNA molecules coming from around 1 to 9.1 million T cells. Using its own MiXCR run on the PCR reads, TCRdb lists one record per CDR3 protein. The sample contains some 690,000 distinct CDR3 sequences, around 64% of which appear only once. Study conclusions and caveats: In patients, about 5 TRBV segments were more frequent than in controls, with TRBV5-6, TRBV5-1 and TRBV20-1 among them. People with multiple sclerosis had a significantly lower normalized Chao1 diversity than controls did. Same-batch preparations were strongly co-clustered by F measure.

The clonotype comes from a girl aged 2-9 years with multiple sclerosis. J is TRBJ2-3 and V is TRBV20-1; 7 nucleotides match TRBD1. Sequencing used blood. CDR3 DNA: TGCAGTGCTATGCGAGGGGGCGTGTGGACAGATACGCAGTATTTT. It yields the protein CSAMRGGVWTDTQYF.